The 27 T cell receptor beta chains listed next were all sequenced from one sample in a study of cytomegalovirus exposure and HLA in healthy donors. Researchers ran the PCR with 60 Vbeta and 13 Jbeta primers. Profiled with immunoSEQ multiplex PCR; TCRdb holds only in-frame clones, not every one. The sample lists 45,000 to 65,000 clones; roughly 85% were seen once. The sequencing input was PBMCs. These receptors all come from a young man in good health and CMV-seronegative.

The V gene is TRBV19, the J gene TRBJ2-3; 9 nucleotides line up with TRBD1. The CDR3 totals 15 residues. Germline lookup yields CDR1 LNHDA and CDR2 SQIVND (reference sequence). J lost 2 bases, V lost 5 bases, and 5 bases had no gene match. CDR3 amino acids: CASSPTGGYTDTQYF. CDR3 DNA: TGTGCCAGTAGTCCGACAGGGGGTTACACAGATACGCAGTATTTT.

This clone came up a few times. The chain uses TRBV6-1 and TRBJ1-2; D is uncertain. Trimming cost V 2 bases and J 5 bases, with 12 bases left between them. The CDR3 has 14 amino acids. CDR1 and CDR2 (germline): MNHNS, SASEGT. This CDR3 is CASSESQQNYGYTF. The CDR3 nucleotides read TGTGCCAGCAGTGAAAGCCAACAGAATTATGGCTACACCTTC.

The chain is built from TRBV5-1 and TRBJ2-1; D remains ambiguous. Germline V gene sequence: CDR1 SGHRS, CDR2 YFSETQ. V was shortened by 5 bases and J by 5 bases, with 11 bases between the two germline ends. This CDR3 region has 13 residues. The CDR3 loop is CASRGLGDNEQFF. CDR3 nucleotides: TGCGCCAGCAGAGGTCTAGGAGACAATGAGCAGTTCTTC.

The rearrangement links TRBV10-1 to TRBJ2-1; the match to TRBD2 covers 12 bases. CDR1 and CDR2 (germline): WNHNN, SYGVQD (reference sequence). With V trimmed by 3 bases and J by 4 bases, 1 base remained unmatched. The CDR3 spans 15 residues. CDR3 coding DNA: TGCGCCAGCAGTGACGGGACTAGCGGGTACAATGAGCAGTTCTTC. This gives the protein CASSDGTSGYNEQFF.

V is TRBV5-4 and J is TRBJ2-1, with D perhaps matching TRBD2 (5 bases). Germline CDR1 and CDR2: SGHNT and YYREEE (reference sequence). This CDR3 spans 17 amino acids. V lost 1 base to trimming and J lost 0 bases, with 14 bases between them. The CDR3 nucleotides are TGTGCCAGCAGCTTGTTGGTTAGCGCGAGCTCCTACAATGAGCAGTTCTTC. The encoded protein is CASSLLVSASSYNEQFF. Combining the CDR3 with reference TRBV5-4 and TRBJ2-1 gives the whole variable domain ETGVTQSPTHLIKTRGQQVTLRCSSQSGHNTVSWYQQALGQGPQFIFQYYREEENGRGNFPPRFSGLQFPNYSSELNVNALELDDSALYLCASSLLVSASSYNEQFFGPGTRLTVL.

This chain uses TRBV7-2 with TRBJ1-2, with D possibly being TRBD1 (6 bases). Germline values: CDR1 SGHTA, CDR2 FQGNSA. CDR3 length equals 14 residues. The CDR3 coding sequence is TGTGCAGAAGGCACCTCAAGGGGGAACTATGGCTACACCTTC. It encodes CAEGTSRGNYGYTF.

The J gene is TRBJ2-2, the V gene TRBV5-1; unclear D gene. This CDR3 is built from 15 residues. V was shortened by 1 base and J by 1 base, with 8 bases between the two germline ends. The germline gives CDR1 SGHRS, CDR2 YFSETQ. CDR3 residues: CASSLFIGNTGELFF. CDR3 bases: TGCGCCAGCAGCTTGTTCATCGGGAACACCGGGGAGCTGTTTTTT.

This chain uses TRBV6-1 with TRBJ1-5; 7 bases are a match to TRBD1. V was clipped by 2 bases and J by 4 bases; unmatched bases: 5. The CDR3 totals 15 residues. The germline V gene has CDR1 MNHNS and CDR2 SASEGT. The CDR3 is CASSEQGQLNQPQHF. CDR3 nucleotides: TGTGCCAGCAGTGAACAGGGACAGCTTAATCAGCCCCAGCATTTT.

The gene calls are TRBV5-1 and TRBJ2-3, with unresolved D. This CDR3 is built from 17 residues. Germline CDR1 is SGHRS and CDR2 is YFSETQ. The V and J ends lost 0 bases and 1 base respectively, with 15 bases between them. The CDR3 DNA sequence: TGCGCCAGCAGCTTGGGTCCTAACCCCCAGGGCACAGATACGCAGTATTTT. This translates into CASSLGPNPQGTDTQYF.

V and J are TRBV19 and TRBJ2-7, with D possibly TRBD2 on 6 matching bases. V was shortened by 6 bases and J by 1 base, with 13 bases between the two germline ends. The CDR3 runs 14 residues. Germline V gene lookup returns CDR1 LNHDA and CDR2 SQIVND (reference sequence). The DNA for the CDR3 is TGTGCCAGTAGGGGGGGAACCCGGTCCTACGAGCAGTACTTC. Translating gives CASRGGTRSYEQYF.

The J gene is TRBJ2-7, the V gene TRBV7-6, with 9 bases that match TRBD1. Germline assignment: CDR1 SGHVS and CDR2 FNYEAQ. V was clipped by 5 bases and J by 6 bases; unmatched bases: 14. CDR3 length equals 16 residues. The CDR3 coding sequence is TGTGCCAGCAGCCCCAGGGCCGCGGGACAGGGCGCCGAGCAGTACTTC. Encoded protein: CASSPRAAGQGAEQYF.

The chain has TRBV25-1 and TRBJ1-1, with a possible D match to TRBD1 (6 bases). The V gene's germline CDR1 is MGHDK and CDR2 SYGVNS. Trimming left V 2 bases short and J 1 base short, with 8 bases between. The CDR3 sequence is 14 residues long. In DNA, the CDR3 is TGTGCCAGCAGTGAACAACAGGGGAACACTGAAGCTTTCTTT. It translates to CASSEQQGNTEAFF.

The chain couples TRBV7-9 to TRBJ1-2, with 11 bases that match TRBD1. Germline loops: CDR1 SEHNR, CDR2 FQNEAQ (reference sequence). The CDR3 length is 15 residues. Germline trimming cut 5 bases from V and 2 bases from J; bases unmatched to any gene: 4. DNA of the CDR3: TGTGCCAGCAGCCCTGGACAGGGGGCCAACTATGGCTACACCTTC. Its translation is CASSPGQGANYGYTF.

The chain recombines TRBV5-4 with TRBJ2-5; TRBD2 aligns across 9 bases. This CDR3 comprises 14 residues. CDR1 and CDR2 from the germline V gene are SGHNT and YYREEE (reference sequence). V was pared by 5 bases and J by 5 bases, with 7 bases of the junction left unmatched. As DNA, the CDR3 is TGTGCCAGCAGGTCAGCGGGGGGCGGTGAGACCCAGTACTTC. This codes for CASRSAGGGETQYF.

The rearrangement joins TRBV30 to TRBJ1-2; 9 bases agree with TRBD1. The V gene end was trimmed by 1 base and the J gene end by 4 bases; junction bases not matched to a gene: 4. The CDR3 has 14 amino acids. Germline CDR1 reads GTSNPN; CDR2 reads SVGIG (reference sequence). CDR3 DNA sequence: TGTGCCTGGAGTGCCAGGGACAGGGCCTATGGCTACACCTTC. Translation gives CAWSARDRAYGYTF.

This clone was recorded once. J is TRBJ1-5 and V is TRBV10-2, with TRBD1 as a possible D gene (6 bases). V was pared by 6 bases and J by 2 bases, with 8 bases between. This CDR3 is 13 amino acids long. Per germline, CDR1 WSHSY and CDR2 SAAADI. Written as DNA, the CDR3 is TGCGCCAGCAGACAGGGCGGCAATCAGCCCCAGCATTTT. This encodes CASRQGGNQPQHF.

This clone has a single count. The chain uses TRBV5-4 and TRBJ2-6; 12 bases align to TRBD1. CDR1 and CDR2 from the germline V gene are SGHNT and YYREEE (reference sequence). V lost 4 bases, J lost 2 bases, and 10 bases stayed unmatched. This CDR3 region has 19 residues. CDR3 region: CASSPPGQGAKTGANVLTF. CDR3 sequence (DNA): TGTGCCAGCAGCCCCCCGGGACAGGGGGCTAAGACTGGGGCCAACGTCCTGACTTTC.

This rearrangement joins TRBV5-6 to TRBJ1-2, with D tentatively TRBD1 (6 bases). Trimming cost V 4 bases and J 8 bases, with 15 bases left between them. Germline lookup yields CDR1 SGHDT and CDR2 YYEEEE. This CDR3 has 13 amino acids. In DNA, the CDR3 is TGTGCCAGCAGCCGGGACACCGCTCGGGGCTACACCTTC. This translates into CASSRDTARGYTF.

The chain carries TRBV7-8 and TRBJ2-1, with 7 bases lining up with TRBD1. Germline V gene data show CDR1 as SGHVS and CDR2 as FQNEAQ. After removal of 1 base from V and 4 bases from J, the junction contained 4 bases not matched to a gene. The CDR3 spans 15 residues. Here the CDR3 DNA reads TGTGCCAGCAGCTTAGTAGCAGGGGGATACAATGAGCAGTTCTTC. It translates to CASSLVAGGYNEQFF.

The chain combines TRBV28 with TRBJ1-1; TRBD1 is a possible D gene (5 bases). The CDR3 is 16 amino acids. Per germline, CDR1 MDHEN and CDR2 SYDVKM. V was trimmed by 3 bases and J by 4 bases, leaving 18 bases between them. The CDR3 DNA is TGTGCCAGCAGTTTTGATCGGGGGGGGGTGGGCACTGAAGCTTTCTTT. Its translation: CASSFDRGGVGTEAFF.

The CDR3 sequence: CASSLSRGGNQPQHF. As DNA, the CDR3 is TGTGCCAGCAGTTTAAGCAGGGGTGGCAATCAGCCCCAGCATTTT. The J gene is TRBJ1-5, the V gene TRBV27; a weak D match, TRBD1 (6 bases). V lost 2 bases, J lost 2 bases, and 10 bases lay in between. Germline CDR1 and CDR2: MNHEY and SMNVEV (reference sequence). This CDR3 has 15 residues.

This clone was seen a single time. This sequence joins TRBV7-2 and TRBJ1-1; tentative D call: TRBD1 (5 bases). V lost 4 bases and J lost 7, with 13 bases in between. The CDR3 is 13 amino acids. The germline CDR1 and CDR2 sequences are SGHTA and FQGNSA. Here the CDR3 reads CASSSFGGSEAFF. CDR3 nucleotides: TGTGCCAGCAGCTCGTTTGGGGGGAGTGAAGCTTTCTTT.

This clone was seen a single time. V gene TRBV11-1 combines with J gene TRBJ2-5, with D perhaps TRBD1 (5 bases). Trimming took 5 bases from V and 5 from J, leaving 18 bases between them. CDR1 is SGHAT, CDR2 FQDESV, per germline (reference sequence). The CDR3 extends over 15 amino acids. CDR3 sequence reads: CASSHRRRRTETQYF. In DNA, the CDR3 is TGTGCCAGCAGCCACAGGCGGCGTCGTACGGAGACCCAGTACTTC.

The rearrangement joins TRBV7-2 to TRBJ1-5; maybe TRBD1 (6 bases). Germline-derived CDR1 and CDR2 are SGHTA and FQGNSA. The CDR3 covers 17 residues. With 0 bases removed from V and 4 bases from J, the gap between germline ends came to 16 bases. CDR3 coding DNA: TGTGCCAGCAGCTTAGCGGGGGCAGGGTTCGAGAATCAGCCCCAGCATTTT. Translation gives CASSLAGAGFENQPQHF.

The CDR3 nucleotides read TGCGCCAGCAGCCAAGGATCGAGCGCCAAAAACATTCAGTACTTC. Translating gives CASSQGSSAKNIQYF. This chain joins TRBV4-3 and TRBJ2-4; no definite D call. The V end lost 1 base, the J end lost 1 base, and 8 bases lay between the germline ends. CDR1 and CDR2 from the germline V gene are LGHNA and YSLEER. The CDR3 has 15 amino acids.

The chain combines TRBV19 with TRBJ1-2; 10 bases line up with TRBD1. J was trimmed by 5 bases and V by 5 bases; bases with no gene match: 8. Germline lookup yields CDR1 LNHDA and CDR2 SQIVND (reference sequence). The CDR3 is 15 residues long. The CDR3 here is CASSLQGQGRYGYTF. The CDR3 nucleotides read TGTGCCAGTAGTCTCCAGGGACAGGGGAGGTATGGCTACACCTTC.

The V gene is TRBV28, the J gene TRBJ1-5, with D possibly being TRBD1 (6 bases). This CDR3 comprises 16 residues. Trimming took 6 bases from V and 2 from J, leaving 17 bases between them. Germline CDR1 reads MDHEN; CDR2 reads SYDVKM. The CDR3, as DNA: TGTGCCAGCAGCCTCTCTGACAGGTCGGGCAATCAGCCCCAGCATTTT. It translates to CASSLSDRSGNQPQHF.